Listed below are T cell receptor beta chains from one sample, sequenced in a study of T cell responses to AZD1222 COVID-19 vaccine. Clones were read by immunoSEQ multiplex PCR, and TCRdb kept only the in-frame ones, dropping some. The sample holds 70,000 to 95,000 clones, nearly 90% seen once. Sequenced material: peripheral blood, taken on day 0 of MenACWY control vaccination. The receptors shown here come from an adult in good health. CDR3s leave out the opening cysteine and the closing phenylalanine or tryptophan.

>TRBV4-3|12
ASSQGSSGNTIY
>TRBV28|12
ASKNGFQGTEAF
>TRBV30|9
AWSPTGAGT
>TRBV3-1/TRBV3-2|12
ASSQRDSNSPLH
>TRBV2|12
ATAWTVSNQPQH
>TRBV25-1|14
ASSEAGTTFNYGYT
>TRBV30|10
AWRDLQAGYT
>TRBV9|11
ASSLSPNNEQF
>TRBV20-1|9
SARVGTFAF
>TRBV6-2/TRBV6-3|14
ASSLRAGIGTGELF
>TRBV6-2/TRBV6-3|15
ASSYPRQSSFKNIQY
>TRBV6-2/TRBV6-3|15
ASSDLLAGGPADTQY
>TRBV10-3|10
AISWDQETQY
>TRBV6-5|12
ASSRTGSTDTQY
>TRBV7-9|11
ASSVQGGYGYT
>TRBV7-9|10
ASVQGAKGYT
>TRBV7-2|13
ASSSSSLTSLGYT
>TRBV4-1|11
ASSQGLNQPQH
>TRBV6-2/TRBV6-3|10
ASSYVRGEQF
>TRBV6-2/TRBV6-3|12
ASSSRPIAGELF
>TRBV6-5|12
ASTPRGSASEQY
>TRBV11-2|14
ASSTGLGGTYNEQF
>TRBV25-1|11
ASSAGRVYGYT
>TRBV7-9|13
ASSSRDLIYGGYT
>TRBV3-1/TRBV3-2|9
ASSQGVEQY
>TRBV7-2|10
ASSYPNYEQY
>TRBV6-5|11
ASSLGPYQPQH
>TRBV5-3|11
ARSPRTGYEQY
>TRBV5-1|13
ASSLGSVMNTEAF
>TRBV15|12
ATSRDRGGTEAF
>TRBV27|15
ASSWRGRGTVRETQY
>TRBV6-5|14
ASSYRGPSTGGELF
>TRBV19|13
ASSSQQGSSYGYT
>TRBV11-3|14
ASRLPPGSQNSPLH
>TRBV5-1|13
ASSFSTGNYYEQY